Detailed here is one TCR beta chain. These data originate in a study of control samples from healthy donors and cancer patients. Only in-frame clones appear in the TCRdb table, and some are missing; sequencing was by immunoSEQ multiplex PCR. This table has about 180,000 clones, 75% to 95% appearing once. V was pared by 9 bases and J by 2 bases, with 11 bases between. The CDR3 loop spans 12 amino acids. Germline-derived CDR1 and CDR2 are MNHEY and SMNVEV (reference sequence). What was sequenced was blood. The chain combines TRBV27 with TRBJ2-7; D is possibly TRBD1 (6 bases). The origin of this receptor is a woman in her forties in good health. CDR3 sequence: CASGQTPYEQYF. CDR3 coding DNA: TGTGCCAGTGGACAGACACCCTACGAGCAGTACTTC.